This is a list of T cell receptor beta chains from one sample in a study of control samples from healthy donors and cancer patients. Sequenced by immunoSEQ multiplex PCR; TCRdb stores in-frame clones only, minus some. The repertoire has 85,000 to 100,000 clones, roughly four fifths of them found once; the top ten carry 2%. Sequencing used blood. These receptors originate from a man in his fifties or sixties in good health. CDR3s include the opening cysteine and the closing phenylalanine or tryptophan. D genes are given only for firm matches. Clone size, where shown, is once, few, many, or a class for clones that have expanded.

cdr3_aa: CASSQDPGGGDTQYF
cdr3_nt: TGCGCCAGCAGCCAAGATCCGGGAGGAGGGGATACGCAGTATTTT
v_call: TRBV4-1
d_call: TRBD2
clone_size: -
cdr3_length: 15
j_call: TRBJ2-3

cdr3_aa: CASSLRTGRGNTEAFF
cdr3_nt: TGTGCCAGCAGTTTAAGGACAGGGAGGGGGAACACTGAAGCTTTCTTT
v_call: TRBV2
d_call: TRBD1
clone_size: once
cdr3_length: 16
j_call: TRBJ1-1

cdr3_aa: CASSQTGTVDNYGYTF
cdr3_nt: TGCGCCAGCAGCCAAACCGGGACCGTGGATAACTATGGCTACACCTTC
v_call: TRBV4-1
d_call: -
clone_size: few
cdr3_length: 16
j_call: TRBJ1-2

cdr3_aa: CASGWDRGTEAFF
cdr3_nt: TGTGCTAGTGGTTGGGACAGGGGCACTGAAGCTTTCTTT
v_call: TRBV12-5
d_call: TRBD1
clone_size: few
cdr3_length: 13
j_call: TRBJ1-1

cdr3_aa: CASSFAPHGEQYF
cdr3_nt: TGTGCCAGCAGTTTCGCCCCCCACGGGGAGCAGTACTTC
v_call: TRBV12-3/TRBV12-4
d_call: -
clone_size: -
cdr3_length: 13
j_call: TRBJ2-7

cdr3_aa: CASSYSNLLRTEAFF
cdr3_nt: TGTGCCAGCAGTTACTCGAACTTGCTAAGGACTGAAGCTTTCTTT
v_call: TRBV6-6
d_call: -
clone_size: -
cdr3_length: 15
j_call: TRBJ1-1

cdr3_aa: CASSIAGRNTGELFF
cdr3_nt: TGTGCCAGTAGTATTGCGGGACGGAACACCGGGGAGCTGTTTTTT
v_call: TRBV19
d_call: -
clone_size: -
cdr3_length: 15
j_call: TRBJ2-2

cdr3_aa: CASSSNRGQPQHF
cdr3_nt: TGTGCCAGTAGTTCTAACAGGGGGCAGCCCCAGCATTTT
v_call: TRBV19
d_call: TRBD1
clone_size: -
cdr3_length: 13
j_call: TRBJ1-5

cdr3_aa: CSAGATQYF
cdr3_nt: TGCAGTGCTGGGGCCACCCAGTACTTC
v_call: TRBV20-1
d_call: -
clone_size: -
cdr3_length: 9
j_call: TRBJ2-5

cdr3_aa: CAISQGTYEQYF
cdr3_nt: TGTGCCATTTCCCAGGGCACCTACGAGCAGTACTTC
v_call: TRBV28
d_call: -
clone_size: -
cdr3_length: 12
j_call: TRBJ2-7

cdr3_aa: CASSLTGGYSGANVLTF
cdr3_nt: TGCGCCAGCAGCTTGACAGGGGGTTACTCTGGGGCCAACGTCCTGACTTTC
v_call: TRBV5-1
d_call: TRBD1
clone_size: -
cdr3_length: 17
j_call: TRBJ2-6

cdr3_aa: CASSPVLGALTGELFF
cdr3_nt: TGTGCCAGCAGCCCTGTTCTGGGGGCGCTGACCGGGGAGCTGTTTTTT
v_call: TRBV9
d_call: -
clone_size: -
cdr3_length: 16
j_call: TRBJ2-2

cdr3_aa: CASSQDTGAPNTEAFF
cdr3_nt: TGCGCCAGCAGCCAAGATACAGGGGCCCCTAACACTGAAGCTTTCTTT
v_call: TRBV4-1
d_call: TRBD1
clone_size: -
cdr3_length: 16
j_call: TRBJ1-1

cdr3_aa: CAIREGGRETGELFF
cdr3_nt: TGCGCTATCCGGGAAGGCGGGAGGGAGACCGGGGAGCTGTTTTTT
v_call: TRBV10-2
d_call: TRBD2
clone_size: -
cdr3_length: 15
j_call: TRBJ2-2

cdr3_aa: CASSLRPGLPTDTQYF
cdr3_nt: TGCGCCAGCAGCTTGAGGCCAGGGCTTCCCACAGATACGCAGTATTTT
v_call: TRBV5-1
d_call: -
clone_size: once
cdr3_length: 16
j_call: TRBJ2-3

cdr3_aa: CATLHEQNTEAFF
cdr3_nt: TGTGCCACACTGCATGAACAGAACACTGAAGCTTTCTTT
v_call: TRBV28
d_call: -
clone_size: -
cdr3_length: 13
j_call: TRBJ1-1

cdr3_aa: CASSLRELGSSHYGYTF
cdr3_nt: TGCGCCAGCAGCTTGCGGGAACTGGGAAGCAGTCACTATGGCTACACCTTC
v_call: TRBV5-4
d_call: -
clone_size: -
cdr3_length: 17
j_call: TRBJ1-2

cdr3_aa: CASSPRRESLSYEQYF
cdr3_nt: TGTGCCAGCTCACCACGGAGGGAATCTCTATCCTACGAGCAGTACTTC
v_call: TRBV18
d_call: -
clone_size: once
cdr3_length: 16
j_call: TRBJ2-7

cdr3_aa: CASTPVGANTGELFF
cdr3_nt: TGTGCCAGTACCCCCGTGGGCGCGAACACCGGGGAGCTGTTTTTT
v_call: TRBV19
d_call: -
clone_size: -
cdr3_length: 15
j_call: TRBJ2-2

cdr3_aa: CASSFRDRDFYNSPLHF
cdr3_nt: TGCGCCAGCAGCTTCCGGGACAGGGATTTCTATAATTCACCCCTCCACTTT
v_call: TRBV5-1
d_call: TRBD1
clone_size: -
cdr3_length: 17
j_call: TRBJ1-6

cdr3_aa: CSASGGLNEKLFF
cdr3_nt: TGCAGTGCTAGTGGAGGGCTCAATGAAAAACTGTTTTTT
v_call: TRBV20-1
d_call: -
clone_size: -
cdr3_length: 13
j_call: TRBJ1-4

cdr3_aa: CASSLDGSTALHF
cdr3_nt: TGTGCCAGCAGCTTGGACGGGTCCACGGCCCTCCACTTT
v_call: TRBV5-6
d_call: -
clone_size: -
cdr3_length: 13
j_call: TRBJ1-6

cdr3_aa: CASKVTLNEKLFF
cdr3_nt: TGTGCCAGCAAAGTCACCCTTAATGAAAAACTGTTTTTT
v_call: TRBV2
d_call: -
clone_size: -
cdr3_length: 13
j_call: TRBJ1-4

cdr3_aa: CASSPTGREQGDF
cdr3_nt: TGTGCCAGCAGCCCGACCGGCAGGGAGCAAGGTGACTTC
v_call: TRBV5-6
d_call: -
clone_size: -
cdr3_length: 13
j_call: TRBJ2-5

cdr3_aa: CASSPEASGVRLVF
cdr3_nt: TGTGCCAGCTCACCAGAGGCCTCGGGGGTTCGGCTGGTCTTC
v_call: TRBV18
d_call: -
clone_size: once
cdr3_length: 14
j_call: TRBJ2-7

cdr3_aa: CATSSPRGAADTQYF
cdr3_nt: TGTGCCACCAGCAGCCCTCGAGGGGCGGCGGATACGCAGTATTTT
v_call: TRBV15
d_call: -
clone_size: -
cdr3_length: 15
j_call: TRBJ2-3

cdr3_aa: CASSQTSGSIAGELFF
cdr3_nt: TGTGCCAGCAGCCAGACTAGCGGGAGCATAGCCGGGGAGCTGTTTTTT
v_call: TRBV7-2
d_call: TRBD2
clone_size: -
cdr3_length: 16
j_call: TRBJ2-2

cdr3_aa: CAWAGTSGPTDTQYF
cdr3_nt: TGTGCCTGGGCCGGGACTAGTGGGCCCACAGATACGCAGTATTTT
v_call: TRBV30
d_call: TRBD2
clone_size: -
cdr3_length: 15
j_call: TRBJ2-3

cdr3_aa: CASSNGRTDTQYF
cdr3_nt: TGTGCCAGCAGTAACGGGAGGACAGATACGCAGTATTTT
v_call: TRBV6-5
d_call: TRBD2
clone_size: -
cdr3_length: 13
j_call: TRBJ2-3

cdr3_aa: CAISGTSGRADTQYF
cdr3_nt: TGTGCCATCAGTGGGACTAGCGGGAGGGCCGATACGCAGTATTTT
v_call: TRBV10-3
d_call: TRBD2
clone_size: -
cdr3_length: 15
j_call: TRBJ2-3

cdr3_aa: CSVEEAGITQYF
cdr3_nt: TGCAGCGTTGAAGAAGCGGGCATAACCCAGTACTTC
v_call: TRBV29-1
d_call: -
clone_size: -
cdr3_length: 12
j_call: TRBJ2-5

cdr3_aa: CASSLESSYEQYF
cdr3_nt: TGTGCCAGCAGCTTAGAGAGCAGCTACGAGCAGTACTTC
v_call: TRBV11-2
d_call: -
clone_size: -
cdr3_length: 13
j_call: TRBJ2-7

cdr3_aa: CASTGGAGVYNEQFF
cdr3_nt: TGTGCCAGCACCGGCGGTGCGGGAGTATACAATGAGCAGTTCTTC
v_call: TRBV28
d_call: TRBD2
clone_size: -
cdr3_length: 15
j_call: TRBJ2-1

cdr3_aa: CASSSKIHQPQHF
cdr3_nt: TGTGCCAGCAGCTCAAAGATACATCAGCCCCAGCATTTT
v_call: TRBV21-1
d_call: -
clone_size: -
cdr3_length: 13
j_call: TRBJ1-5

cdr3_aa: CASSLSRGNEQFF
cdr3_nt: TGTGCCAGCAGTTTATCCCGCGGAAATGAGCAGTTCTTC
v_call: TRBV12-3/TRBV12-4
d_call: -
clone_size: -
cdr3_length: 13
j_call: TRBJ2-1

cdr3_aa: CASSLGTLDSNQPQHF
cdr3_nt: TGTGCCAGCAGCCTCGGGACCTTGGATAGCAATCAGCCCCAGCATTTT
v_call: TRBV5-5
d_call: -
clone_size: -
cdr3_length: 16
j_call: TRBJ1-5

cdr3_aa: CARSLAGNPSYEQYF
cdr3_nt: TGTGCCAGAAGCTTGGCCGGGAACCCCTCCTACGAGCAGTACTTC
v_call: TRBV5-3
d_call: -
clone_size: few
cdr3_length: 15
j_call: TRBJ2-7

cdr3_aa: CASSYKRGGYEQYF
cdr3_nt: TGTGCCAGCAGTTATAAGCGGGGGGGCTACGAGCAGTACTTC
v_call: TRBV6-5
d_call: TRBD2
clone_size: -
cdr3_length: 14
j_call: TRBJ2-7

cdr3_aa: CASSPGRGAAVEQYF
cdr3_nt: TGTGCCAGCAGCCCCGGCCGGGGGGCCGCGGTCGAGCAGTACTTC
v_call: TRBV5-6
d_call: -
clone_size: -
cdr3_length: 15
j_call: TRBJ2-7

cdr3_aa: CASSTTVSGANVLTF
cdr3_nt: TGCGCCAGCAGCACGACCGTTTCTGGGGCCAACGTCCTGACTTTC
v_call: TRBV5-1
d_call: -
clone_size: few
cdr3_length: 15
j_call: TRBJ2-6

cdr3_aa: CASSEARLRQPQHF
cdr3_nt: TGTGCCAGCAGTGAAGCCAGGTTGAGACAGCCCCAGCATTTT
v_call: TRBV2
d_call: -
clone_size: -
cdr3_length: 14
j_call: TRBJ1-5

cdr3_aa: CASSQEWRTAQSTDTQYF
cdr3_nt: TGTGCCAGCAGCCAAGAATGGCGGACAGCCCAAAGCACAGATACGCAGTATTTT
v_call: TRBV3-1/TRBV3-2
d_call: -
clone_size: -
cdr3_length: 18
j_call: TRBJ2-3

cdr3_aa: CASSLLRTDTQYF
cdr3_nt: TGTGCCAGCAGCCTATTACGCACAGATACGCAGTATTTT
v_call: TRBV9
d_call: -
clone_size: -
cdr3_length: 13
j_call: TRBJ2-3

cdr3_aa: CSASKRGGQADTQYF
cdr3_nt: TGCAGTGCTAGTAAGCGGGGGGGCCAAGCAGATACGCAGTATTTT
v_call: TRBV20-1
d_call: TRBD2
clone_size: -
cdr3_length: 15
j_call: TRBJ2-3

cdr3_aa: CASSLDDREVGSPLHF
cdr3_nt: TGCGCCAGCAGCTTGGATGACAGGGAGGTCGGGTCACCCCTCCACTTT
v_call: TRBV5-1
d_call: TRBD1
clone_size: -
cdr3_length: 16
j_call: TRBJ1-6

cdr3_aa: CASSQELAFNEQYF
cdr3_nt: TGTGCCAGCAGCCAAGAACTAGCGTTCAACGAGCAGTACTTC
v_call: TRBV3-1/TRBV3-2
d_call: TRBD2
clone_size: -
cdr3_length: 14
j_call: TRBJ2-7

cdr3_aa: CASSPPGTLTNAQFF
cdr3_nt: TGTGCCAGCAGTCCCCCCGGGACCTTAACCAATGCGCAGTTCTTC
v_call: TRBV6-5
d_call: -
clone_size: -
cdr3_length: 15
j_call: TRBJ2-1

cdr3_aa: CASSLYRDKRETQYF
cdr3_nt: TGTGCCAGCAGCTTGTATCGGGACAAGAGGGAGACCCAGTACTTC
v_call: TRBV13
d_call: -
clone_size: -
cdr3_length: 15
j_call: TRBJ2-5

cdr3_aa: CASSPPRQSYEQYF
cdr3_nt: TGTGCCAGCTCACCACCGAGACAGAGCTACGAGCAGTACTTC
v_call: TRBV18
d_call: -
clone_size: -
cdr3_length: 14
j_call: TRBJ2-7

cdr3_aa: CASTRPGQNSPLHF
cdr3_nt: TGCGCCAGCACTAGACCGGGACAGAATTCACCCCTCCACTTT
v_call: TRBV5-1
d_call: TRBD1
clone_size: -
cdr3_length: 14
j_call: TRBJ1-6

cdr3_aa: CACVHGRTGYGYTF
cdr3_nt: TGTGCCTGCGTCCACGGGAGGACAGGGTACGGCTACACCTTC
v_call: TRBV30
d_call: TRBD1
clone_size: -
cdr3_length: 14
j_call: TRBJ1-2

cdr3_aa: CSVGGVSRLNEQFF
cdr3_nt: TGCAGCGTTGGTGGGGTGAGTAGGCTGAATGAGCAGTTCTTC
v_call: TRBV29-1
d_call: -
clone_size: -
cdr3_length: 14
j_call: TRBJ2-1

cdr3_aa: CASSELPGRGELFF
cdr3_nt: TGTGCCAGCAGTGAACTCCCGGGGCGCGGGGAGCTGTTTTTT
v_call: TRBV2
d_call: -
clone_size: -
cdr3_length: 14
j_call: TRBJ2-2

cdr3_aa: CASRIAGGTDTQYF
cdr3_nt: TGTGCCAGCAGGATAGCGGGAGGCACAGATACGCAGTATTTT
v_call: TRBV28
d_call: TRBD2
clone_size: -
cdr3_length: 14
j_call: TRBJ2-3